Sequencing of this T cell receptor beta chain was carried out in a study of blood T cell repertoires in COVID-19. V was trimmed by 0 bases and J by 1 base, leaving 4 bases between them. This CDR3 has 14 residues. From germline, CDR1 is SGHRS and CDR2 YFSETQ. Authors' processing steps: Amplification from reference gene primers served as the basis for estimated nucleated cell counts. TCRdb's copy holds only in-frame clones and misses some; the assay was immunoSEQ multiplex PCR. The V and J calls and the clone size are those of that table, but D and trimming were determined from the DNA. The table lists tens of thousands of clones, about 86% of them singletons.

Sequencing input: peripheral blood. The source of this sequence is a man of 80 years or more with active COVID-19. The chain joins TRBV5-1 to TRBJ2-2; D uncertain. This CDR3 reads CASSLAGNTGELFF. CDR3 nucleotide sequence: TGCGCCAGCAGCTTGGCAGGGAACACCGGGGAGCTGTTTTTT.